This entry is about one T cell receptor (beta chain). What antigen it recognizes has not been identified. Base qualities were left out, and no much larger clone turns up one base away. CDR3 length: 13 amino acids, cysteine to phenylalanine. The CDR3 DNA has 39 bases and is translated from base 1. The germline V gene encodes CDR1 MNHEY and CDR2 SMNVEV (reference sequence). At the junction V is shortened by 2 bases and J by 1 base, with 3 bases in between. The sample originates from a study of cytotoxic CD8 clonotypes in ibrutinib-treated CLL (dated by TCRdb to the early 2020s). Study-level background: The cohort was composed of 10 to 11 relapsed/refractory and 15 treatment-naive patients; IGHV unmutated status was identified in approximately 18 patients. Partial responses were observed in roughly 24 patients and complete responses in 2; after a median follow-up of 68 months, remission was maintained in approximately 15 patients and progression was observed in around twelve. Samples at response were collected after a median of about 12 months of treatment, with a range of about 6 to 36 months. An average of roughly 270,000 productive templates and approximately 91,000 productive rearrangements was obtained per sample. Of the 85 to 95 participants in the trial, about 25 had longitudinal samples available. Cryopreserved peripheral blood mononuclear cells were obtained prior to treatment, at the time of response, and at either disease progression or sustained remission. Every remission and progressive disease sample was obtained while ibrutinib was still being received by the patients.

The paper as a whole reports these results and caveats: At baseline, clonality was higher than in age-matched healthy donors and showed a strong correlation with circulating CD8+ T-cell counts. Clonality rose at ibrutinib response, remained stable during sustained remission, and dropped back toward baseline at progression. Sampling times were not matched between sustained-remission and progressing patients, and lymph node repertoires were not studied. Public clonotypes were rare and either contracted or stayed stable during treatment, and the rise in clonality at ibrutinib response reflected the expansion of private clonotypes.

A MiSeq instrument was used for deep resolution sequencing, which targeted depths ranging from 1 in 1 million up to 1 in 200,000 T cells, with coverage averaging 10x for each clonotype. The immunoSEQ hsTCRB Kit was used to generate the TCR beta libraries. The original methods were these. The data were analyzed with ImmunoSEQ Analyzer and ImmunoSEQ Data Assistant, and V, D and J gene assignments followed IMGT definitions. Clonality, which ranges from 0 to 1, was calculated as one minus the normalized Shannon entropy of productive rearrangement frequencies. Public clonotype analysis was restricted to overrepresented clonotypes comprising at least 0.05% of each patient's repertoire. Repertoires from approximately 12 age-matched healthy donors in immuneACCESS were used as clonality controls. The table was pulled from immuneACCESS by TCRdb, which kept in-frame rearrangements only. Such tables lose some clones; where checked, under half of the loss comes from unresolved V genes, and the rest has no known cause. D and trimming come from the DNA, and the V and J calls and clone size come from that table. Within this sample are hundreds of thousands of clones, with roughly 70% of them counted one time only. Of the sample, approximately 15% is held by the ten largest clones.

The meaning of the sample's time point label: 24 months on ibrutinib. For TCR beta library preparation, roughly 2 micrograms of genomic DNA were isolated from cryopreserved PBMCs. Longitudinal blood samples from CLL patients on ibrutinib monotherapy were analyzed using high-throughput TCR beta sequencing. The patients were enrolled in a single-center, open-label phase 2 trial of ibrutinib monotherapy. This TCR came from a human donor with chronic lymphocytic leukemia. Sequenced here: PBMCs, sampled after 24 months of ibrutinib treatment. This sequence uses TRBV27 and TRBJ1-3, with the D gene not clear enough to name. The CDR3 protein: CASSLVSGNTIYF. The nucleotide sequence is given as TGTGCCAGCAGTTTAGTATCTGGAAACACCATATATTTT.